These 11 T cell receptor beta chains originate from one sample sequenced in a study of cytomegalovirus exposure and HLA in healthy donors. Repertoires were generated with immunoSEQ multiplex PCR, while TCRdb's copy carries only in-frame clones and drops some. The sample includes some 170,000 clones, roughly 84% of them seen just once. Sequenced input: PBMCs. The origin of the receptors is a man in his thirties or forties in good health and CMV-seropositive.

This clone has more than one count but fewer than ten. J is TRBJ2-7 and V is TRBV28, with D maybe TRBD2 (6 bases). V was shortened by 5 bases and J by 6 bases, with 17 bases between the two germline ends. Germline V gives CDR1 MDHEN, CDR2 SYDVKM. The CDR3 sequence is 14 residues long. In DNA form, the CDR3 reads TGTGCCAGCAGTGCGCGGGACTTCGTCCCCGAGCAGTACTTC. It translates to CASSARDFVPEQYF.

As for this clone: Other DNA sequences in the same sample also yield this CDR3. The chain links TRBV6-1 to TRBJ2-7; TRBD1 aligns across 7 bases. CDR1 is MNHNS and CDR2 is SASEGT in the germline V gene. The V and J ends lost 4 bases and 4 bases, in that order; junction bases with no gene match: 4. This CDR3 spans 13 amino acids. CDR3: CASSVDRVYEQYF. For the CDR3, the DNA is TGTGCCAGCAGTGTCGACAGGGTGTACGAGCAGTACTTC.

V usage is TRBV27 and J usage is TRBJ2-7; no clear D gene. Trimming removed 6 bases at V and 1 base at J, with 10 bases between. The germline V gene encodes CDR1 MNHEY and CDR2 SMNVEV (reference sequence). The CDR3 spans 13 residues. The CDR3 DNA reads as TGTGCCAGCAGGCCACTTATTTCCTACGAGCAGTACTTC. Its protein product is CASRPLISYEQYF.

The V and J genes are TRBV7-2 and TRBJ2-6, with 7 positions matching TRBD1. The germline CDR1 and CDR2 sequences are SGHTA and FQGNSA. This CDR3 comprises 16 residues. J lost 1 base, V lost 1 base, and 1 base had no gene match. The CDR3 protein is CASSLVRGSGANVLTF. The CDR3 nucleotides read TGTGCCAGCAGCTTAGTCAGGGGGTCTGGGGCCAACGTCCTGACTTTC.

The rearrangement uses TRBV29-1 and TRBJ2-1; 8 nucleotides line up with TRBD1. The J segment lost 9 bases and the V segment lost 4 bases, leaving 11 bases of the junction unmatched. Germline V CDR1 and CDR2: SQVTM, ANQGSEA. The CDR3 runs to 14 residues. The CDR3 region has the DNA TGCAGCGTTGTGGTAGGACAGGGTCGTCCTGAGCAGTTCTTC. Protein product: CSVVVGQGRPEQFF.

This chain connects TRBV11-2 to TRBJ2-7; 7 bases are a match to TRBD1. This CDR3 comprises 14 residues. V shed 5 bases and J 2 bases; nucleotides not matched to a gene: 6. Germline-derived CDR1 and CDR2 are SGHAT and FQNNGV. This CDR3 is CASSPRQGTYEQYF. The CDR3 region has the DNA TGTGCCAGCAGCCCTCGACAGGGTACCTACGAGCAGTACTTC.

V is TRBV5-4 and J is TRBJ2-1, with D hard to call. From germline, CDR1 is SGHNT and CDR2 YYREEE (reference sequence). There are 14 residues in the CDR3. Deletions cut 0 bases from V and 5 bases from J, with 9 bases between. CDR3 region: CASSLDVGHNEQFF. The CDR3 DNA reads as TGTGCCAGCAGCTTGGATGTTGGCCACAATGAGCAGTTCTTC.

The CDR3 DNA sequence: TGTGCCAGCAGCCTGGGTGGTAGCGCTTGGGCAGATACGCAGTATTTT. It specifies CASSLGGSAWADTQYF. The chain couples TRBV7-9 to TRBJ2-3; D perhaps matches TRBD2 (5 bases). Germline V lookup: CDR1 SEHNR, CDR2 FQNEAQ (reference sequence). Trimming shortened V by 5 bases and J by 4 bases, and 19 bases separated the two germline ends. The CDR3 runs 16 residues.

This chain links TRBV6-5 with TRBJ1-5; D is perhaps TRBD1 (5 bases). Germline V gene lookup returns CDR1 MNHEY and CDR2 SVGAGI. The CDR3 consists of 15 residues. The V end was cut by 3 bases, the J end by 6 bases, with 15 bases between. CDR3 bases: TGTGCCAGCAGTTATTCCCAAGGGGCCACTCAGCCCCAGCATTTT. It yields the protein CASSYSQGATQPQHF.

The rearrangement links TRBV7-2 to TRBJ2-1, with 9 bases fitting TRBD2. CDR1 and CDR2 (germline): SGHTA, FQGNSA. The CDR3 has 16 amino acids. The J segment lost 4 bases and the V segment lost 5 bases, leaving 9 bases of the junction unmatched. CDR3 sequence reads: CASSRPETSGYNEQFF. The CDR3 bases are TGTGCCAGCAGCCGCCCCGAGACTAGCGGATACAATGAGCAGTTCTTC.

Here the CDR3 DNA reads TGTGCCATCAGCCATAGCAATCAGCCCCAGCATTTT. Translation gives CAISHSNQPQHF. V is TRBV10-3 and J is TRBJ1-5, with D uncertain. The V end was cut by 6 bases, the J end by 0 bases, with 3 bases between. Germline loops: CDR1 ENHRY, CDR2 SYGVKD. The CDR3 sequence is 12 residues long.